This T cell receptor (beta chain) is from a study of cytomegalovirus exposure and HLA in healthy donors. For the study at large: Of the donors genotyped, 398 in all, 75% to 85% fell in the Caucasian-associated ancestry cluster.

60 Vbeta and 13 Jbeta primers were used in PCR. Data came from immunoSEQ multiplex PCR; TCRdb stores just in-frame clones and leaves some out. The profile shows about 120,000 clones, roughly 79% of them singletons. Each of the donors was a healthy bone marrow donor. This clone was picked up a small number of times. What it binds is unknown. General study points: The authors enumerated 150 to 200 TCR beta chains as linked to cytomegalovirus. In a later analysis, a missense DCLRE1C variant was linked to TCR beta V- and J-gene trimming.

The sequence was obtained from a woman aged 18-29 years in good health and CMV-seronegative. The sequencing sample was made of PBMCs.

CDR3: CASSVRTGGNSPLHF. CDR3 DNA: TGTGCCAGCAGTGTCCGGACAGGAGGAAATTCACCCCTCCACTTT. The rearrangement links TRBV2 to TRBJ1-6; 7 nucleotides match TRBD1. V shed 4 bases and J 7 bases; nucleotides not matched to a gene: 7. The CDR3 contains 15 residues. Germline V gene sequence: CDR1 SNHLY, CDR2 FYNNEI. The whole variable domain, remainder taken from reference TRBV2 and TRBJ1-6, is EPEVTQTPSHQVTQMGQEVILRCVPISNHLYFYWYRQILGQKVEFLVSFYNNEISEKSEIFDDQFSVERPDGSNFTLKIRSTKLEDSAMYFCASSVRTGGNSPLHFGNGTRLTVT.